This T cell receptor beta chain was profiled in a study of Ad26.COV2.S vaccination and SARS-CoV-2 variants. Broader study findings: Similar non-spike TCR breadth was observed in recipients of vaccine and of placebo.

Indicated treatment: 15 to 20 received Ad26.COV2.S at low or high dose, single or two shots; roughly five received placebo; per-sample allocation not given. Sampling occurred on day 63 after the first vaccine or placebo injection. V was trimmed by 7 bases and J by 8 bases, leaving 20 bases between them. Germline CDR1 reads MNHEY; CDR2 reads SVGAGI. This CDR3 region has 14 residues. Notes on this clone: Its specificity is unknown.

Sequenced by immunoSEQ multiplex PCR; TCRdb stores in-frame clones only, minus some. Here the sample spans 350,000 to 450,000 clones, 80% to 90% being singletons. The TCR originated in a person between 18 and 65 years old who received the Ad26.COV2.S COVID-19 vaccine or a placebo. The chain combines TRBV6-5 with TRBJ1-1; D might be TRBD1 (5 bases). The input for sequencing was peripheral blood, taken in a trial of Ad26.COV2.S vaccine versus placebo. CDR3 sequence: CASTEPGALPEAFF. The CDR3 DNA follows: TGTGCCAGCACGGAACCCGGGGCCCTCCCCGAAGCTTTCTTT.